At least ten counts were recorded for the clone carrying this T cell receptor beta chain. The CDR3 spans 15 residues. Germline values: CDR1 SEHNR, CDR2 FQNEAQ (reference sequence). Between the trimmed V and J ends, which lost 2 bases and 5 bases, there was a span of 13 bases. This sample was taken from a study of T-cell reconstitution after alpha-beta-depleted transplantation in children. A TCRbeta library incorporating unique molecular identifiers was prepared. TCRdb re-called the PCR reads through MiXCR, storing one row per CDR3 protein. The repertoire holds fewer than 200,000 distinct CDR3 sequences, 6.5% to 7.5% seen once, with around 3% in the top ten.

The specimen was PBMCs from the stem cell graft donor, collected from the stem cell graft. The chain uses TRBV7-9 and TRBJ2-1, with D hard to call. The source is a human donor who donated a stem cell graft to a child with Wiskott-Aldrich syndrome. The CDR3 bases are TGTGCCAGCAGCTTAACCTGGGGATGGGACAATGAGCAGTTCTTC. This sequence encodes CASSLTWGWDNEQFF.